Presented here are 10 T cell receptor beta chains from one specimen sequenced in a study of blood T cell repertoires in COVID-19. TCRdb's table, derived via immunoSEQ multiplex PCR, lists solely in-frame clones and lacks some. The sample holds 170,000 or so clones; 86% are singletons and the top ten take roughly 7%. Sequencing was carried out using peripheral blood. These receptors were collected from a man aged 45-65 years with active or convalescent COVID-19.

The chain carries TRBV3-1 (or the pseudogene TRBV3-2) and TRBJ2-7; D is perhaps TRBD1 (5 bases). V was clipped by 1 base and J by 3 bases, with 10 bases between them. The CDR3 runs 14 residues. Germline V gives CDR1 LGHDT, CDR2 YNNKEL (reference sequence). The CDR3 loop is CASSQGSGRYEQYF. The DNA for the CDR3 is TGTGCCAGCAGCCAAGGCTCAGGGCGCTACGAGCAGTACTTC.

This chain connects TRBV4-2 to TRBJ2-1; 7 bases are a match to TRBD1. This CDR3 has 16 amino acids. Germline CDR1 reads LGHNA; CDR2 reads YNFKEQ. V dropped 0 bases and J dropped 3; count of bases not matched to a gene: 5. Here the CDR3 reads CASSQDPGQNYNEQFF. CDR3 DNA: TGTGCCAGCAGCCAAGATCCGGGACAGAACTACAATGAGCAGTTCTTC.

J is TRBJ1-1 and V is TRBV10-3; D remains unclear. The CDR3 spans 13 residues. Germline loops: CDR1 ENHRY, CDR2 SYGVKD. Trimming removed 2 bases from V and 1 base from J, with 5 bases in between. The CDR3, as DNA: TGTGCCATCAGTGAGAGACAGAACACTGAAGCTTTCTTT. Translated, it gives CAISERQNTEAFF.

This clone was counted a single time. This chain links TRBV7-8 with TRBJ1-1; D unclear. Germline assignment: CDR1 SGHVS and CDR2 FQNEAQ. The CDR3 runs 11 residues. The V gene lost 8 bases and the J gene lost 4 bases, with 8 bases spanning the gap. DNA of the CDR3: TGTGCCAGCTCCCCTTCCACTGAAGCTTTCTTT. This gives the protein CASSPSTEAFF.

CDR3: CASSIPSRGQETQYF. CDR3 coding DNA: TGTGCCAGTAGTATACCCAGCCGGGGCCAAGAGACCCAGTACTTC. The chain carries TRBV19 and TRBJ2-5, with a possible D match to TRBD2 (5 bases). Trimming took off 2 bases at V and 1 base at J, with 11 bases between the two ends. Germline lookup yields CDR1 LNHDA and CDR2 SQIVND (reference sequence). The CDR3 is 15 amino acids.

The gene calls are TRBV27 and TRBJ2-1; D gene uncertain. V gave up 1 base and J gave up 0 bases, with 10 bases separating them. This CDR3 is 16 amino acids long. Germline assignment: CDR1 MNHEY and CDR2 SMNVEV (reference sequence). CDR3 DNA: TGTGCCAGCAGTTTATTAGCCCGAAGCTCCTACAATGAGCAGTTCTTC. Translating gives CASSLLARSSYNEQFF.

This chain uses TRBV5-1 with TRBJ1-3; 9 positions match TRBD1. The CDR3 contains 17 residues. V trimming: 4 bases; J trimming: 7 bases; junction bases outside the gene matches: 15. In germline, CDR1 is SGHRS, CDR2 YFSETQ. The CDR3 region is CASSPTDPGQGRNTIYF. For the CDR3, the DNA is TGCGCCAGCAGCCCGACAGATCCGGGACAGGGTAGGAACACCATATATTTT. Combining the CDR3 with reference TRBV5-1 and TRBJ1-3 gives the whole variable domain KAGVTQTPRYLIKTRGQQVTLSCSPISGHRSVSWYQQTPGQGLQFLFEYFSETQRNKGNFPGRFSGRQFSNSRSEMNVSTLELGDSALYLCASSPTDPGQGRNTIYFGEGSWLTVV.

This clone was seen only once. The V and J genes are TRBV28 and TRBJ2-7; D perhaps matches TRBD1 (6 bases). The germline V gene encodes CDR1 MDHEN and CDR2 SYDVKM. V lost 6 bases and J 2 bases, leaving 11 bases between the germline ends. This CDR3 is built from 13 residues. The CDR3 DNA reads TGTGCCAGCAGGACGGGACAAGCCTACGAGCAGTACTTC. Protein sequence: CASRTGQAYEQYF.

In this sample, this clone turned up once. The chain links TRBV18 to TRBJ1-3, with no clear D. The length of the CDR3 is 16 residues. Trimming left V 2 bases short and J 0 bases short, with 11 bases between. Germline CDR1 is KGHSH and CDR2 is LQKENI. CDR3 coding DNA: TGTGCCAGCTCACCAGTTCGGGAAAACTCTGGAAACACCATATATTTT. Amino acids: CASSPVRENSGNTIYF.

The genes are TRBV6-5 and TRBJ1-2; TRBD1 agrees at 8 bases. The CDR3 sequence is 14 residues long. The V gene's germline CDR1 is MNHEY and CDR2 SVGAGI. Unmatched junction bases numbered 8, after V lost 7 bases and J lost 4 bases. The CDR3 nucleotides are TGTGCCAGCATCCCAGGGGGCAGGGGCTATGGCTACACCTTC. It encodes CASIPGGRGYGYTF.